This T cell receptor (beta chain) was sequenced during a study of CD8 T cells in Susac syndrome. Study background: Patients with Susac syndrome were, at the time of blood collection, therapy-naive, maintained on corticosteroids, or maintained on intravenous immunoglobulin alone. Overall study results and limits: The authors found no clonal expansion in Susac syndrome CD4+ T cell repertoires.

An amount of RNA that ranged from roughly 0.5 to 1 ug was reverse transcribed with random hexamers. TCRdb reanalysed the immunoSEQ multiplex PCR reads using MiXCR and keeps one entry per CDR3 protein. The table shows 200,000 to 300,000 distinct CDR3 sequences, with about 95% occurring only once. Concerning this clonotype itself: The antigen is not known.

High-throughput TCR beta sequencing covered peripheral CD8+ and CD4+ T cells. TEMRA cells were FACS-enriched, and CD8+ and CD4+ T cells were isolated negatively. Losses at the gene ends were 5 bases for V and 4 bases for J; bases not matched to a gene: 12. The CDR3 consists of 17 residues. CDR1 KGHDR and CDR2 SFDVKD come from the germline V gene. The sample taken for sequencing was CD4+ T cells from PBMCs. This clonotype was sampled from a human donor with Susac syndrome. V is TRBV24-1 and J is TRBJ2-1; TRBD2 matches 8 bases. The CDR3 DNA is TGTGCCACCAGTGGAGACCCCCGGGGACTAGAATACAATGAGCAGTTCTTC. As protein: CATSGDPRGLEYNEQFF.